This T cell receptor beta chain was profiled in a study of cytomegalovirus exposure and HLA in healthy donors. Whole-study findings and limits: Data from an earlier analysis indicated that most TCR beta V segments were productive either about 90% or about 30% of the time.

J lost 1 base, V lost 7 bases, and 8 bases had no gene match. Germline loops: CDR1 SQVTM, CDR2 ANQGSEA. The CDR3 length is 15 residues. Details on this clone: The target antigen is unknown.

Researchers ran the PCR with 60 Vbeta and 13 Jbeta primers. The repertoire was sequenced with immunoSEQ multiplex PCR; TCRdb's copy has only in-frame clones and lacks some. Of about 130,000 clones in the sample, roughly three quarters were seen once. The chain links TRBV29-1 to TRBJ2-3; 10 bases align to TRBD2. The clonotype was recovered from an older woman in good health and CMV-seronegative. The sample was PBMCs. The CDR3 coding sequence is TGCAGCGCCCGCCGAGCGGGAGGGGGCACAGATACGCAGTATTTT. Its translation is CSARRAGGGTDTQYF.